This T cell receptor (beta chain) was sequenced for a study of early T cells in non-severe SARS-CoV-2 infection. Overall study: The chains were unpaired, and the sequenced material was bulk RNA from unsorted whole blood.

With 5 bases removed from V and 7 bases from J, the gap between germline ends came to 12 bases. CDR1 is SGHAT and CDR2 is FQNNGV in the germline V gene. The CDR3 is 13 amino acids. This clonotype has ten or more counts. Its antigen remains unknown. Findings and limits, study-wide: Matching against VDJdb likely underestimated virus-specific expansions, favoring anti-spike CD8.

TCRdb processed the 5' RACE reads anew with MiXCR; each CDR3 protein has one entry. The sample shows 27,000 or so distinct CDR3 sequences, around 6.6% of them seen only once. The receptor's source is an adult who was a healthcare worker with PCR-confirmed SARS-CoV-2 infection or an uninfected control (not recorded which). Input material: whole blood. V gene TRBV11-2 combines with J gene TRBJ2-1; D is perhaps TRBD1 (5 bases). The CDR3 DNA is TGTGCCAGCAGCCCAACAGGTTCAAATGAGCAGTTCTTC. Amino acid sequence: CASSPTGSNEQFF.